This passage covers 8 T cell receptor beta chains from one sample sequenced in a study of T cell responses to AZD1222 COVID-19 vaccine. Measured with immunoSEQ multiplex PCR; TCRdb has only the in-frame clones, and not every one. The sample has about 120,000 clones, around nine tenths seen once; the top ten hold roughly 4.1%. The sample in question was peripheral blood, obtained on day 0 of AZD1222 vaccination. Every receptor here comes from an adult in good health.

This sequence joins TRBV28 and TRBJ1-5, with a tentative D call TRBD1 (5 bases). Per the germline V gene, CDR1 is MDHEN and CDR2 is SYDVKM. This CDR3 has 12 amino acids. The V gene lost 8 bases and the J gene lost 0 bases, with 5 bases spanning the gap. The chain's CDR3 is CASDSSNQPQHF. The CDR3, as DNA: TGTGCCAGCGACAGTAGCAATCAGCCCCAGCATTTT.

This clone was seen only a few times. J is TRBJ2-5 and V is TRBV5-1; D perhaps matches TRBD1 (5 bases). The germline V and J ends were trimmed by 1 base and 5 bases, with 18 bases remaining between them. The length of the CDR3 is 16 residues. Per germline, CDR1 SGHRS and CDR2 YFSETQ. The CDR3 spells CASSLTGPDPGETQYF. CDR3 in DNA: TGCGCCAGCAGCTTGACAGGCCCGGACCCAGGGGAGACCCAGTACTTC.

V and J are TRBV6-5 and TRBJ2-7, with 8 bases lining up with TRBD1. Germline loops: CDR1 MNHEY, CDR2 SVGAGI. J gave up 3 bases and V 6 bases, and 10 bases lay outside the gene matches. This CDR3 has 15 amino acids. The CDR3 nucleotides are TGTGCCAGCAGCCTCGGACAGGGACGGATCTACGAGCAGTACTTC. Amino acids: CASSLGQGRIYEQYF.

The V and J genes are TRBV2 and TRBJ2-4; perhaps TRBD2 as D (5 bases). Trimming shortened V by 6 bases and J by 2 bases, and 11 bases separated the two germline ends. Looked up from germline, CDR1 is SNHLY and CDR2 is FYNNEI. CDR3 length: 14 amino acids. In nucleotides, the CDR3 is TGTGCCAGCAGGGACTCCCGACCCAAAAACATTCAGTACTTC. Amino acids: CASRDSRPKNIQYF.

The rearrangement uses TRBV7-8 and TRBJ1-5, with D tentatively TRBD1 (5 bases). Germline V gene data show CDR1 as SGHVS and CDR2 as FQNEAQ. The germline V and J ends were trimmed by 4 bases and 0 bases, with 13 bases remaining between them. This CDR3 is 16 amino acids long. DNA for the CDR3: TGTGCCAGCAGCTCCTTCGACAGATATAGCAATCAGCCCCAGCATTTT. Translated, it gives CASSSFDRYSNQPQHF. Variable domain in full (rest from reference TRBV7-8 and TRBJ1-5): GAGVSQSPRYKVAKRGQDVALRCDPISGHVSLFWYQQALGQGPEFLTYFQNEAQLDKSGLPSDRFFAERPEGSVSTLKIQRTQQEDSAVYLCASSSFDRYSNQPQHFGDGTRLSIL.

The chain couples TRBV28 to TRBJ1-6, with D tentatively TRBD1 (5 bases). Trimming pared 6 bases from V and 6 bases from J, leaving 15 bases between. CDR1 and CDR2 from the germline V gene are MDHEN and SYDVKM. CDR3 length: 15 amino acids. CDR3: CASSPGSYGNSPLHF. The DNA for the CDR3 is TGTGCCAGCAGCCCAGGGAGCTATGGTAATTCACCCCTCCACTTT. The full variable domain, completed using reference TRBV28 and TRBJ1-6, is DVKVTQSSRYLVKRTGEKVFLECVQDMDHENMFWYRQDPGLGLRLIYFSYDVKMKEKGDIPEGYSVSREKKERFSLILESASTNQTSMYLCASSPGSYGNSPLHFGNGTRLTVT.

The J gene is TRBJ2-7, the V gene TRBV19; D may be TRBD2 (6 bases). There are 14 residues in the CDR3. Trimming took 3 bases from V and 2 from J, leaving 11 bases between them. The V gene's germline CDR1 is LNHDA and CDR2 SQIVND (reference sequence). The chain's CDR3 is CASSMGGQPYEQYF. The CDR3 DNA sequence: TGTGCCAGTAGTATGGGAGGACAACCCTACGAGCAGTACTTC.

The chain is built from TRBV2 and TRBJ1-5; possibly TRBD1 for D (6 bases). The germline V and J ends were trimmed by 5 bases and 1 base, with 9 bases remaining between them. The CDR3 is 14 residues long. Germline CDR1 reads SNHLY; CDR2 reads FYNNEI. CDR3 nucleotide sequence: TGTGCCAGCAGTAGTACAGGGAGCAATCAGCCCCAGCATTTT. It translates to CASSSTGSNQPQHF. The full variable domain, with the rest looked up from reference TRBV2 and TRBJ1-5, is EPEVTQTPSHQVTQMGQEVILRCVPISNHLYFYWYRQILGQKVEFLVSFYNNEISEKSEIFDDQFSVERPDGSNFTLKIRSTKLEDSAMYFCASSSTGSNQPQHFGDGTRLSIL.